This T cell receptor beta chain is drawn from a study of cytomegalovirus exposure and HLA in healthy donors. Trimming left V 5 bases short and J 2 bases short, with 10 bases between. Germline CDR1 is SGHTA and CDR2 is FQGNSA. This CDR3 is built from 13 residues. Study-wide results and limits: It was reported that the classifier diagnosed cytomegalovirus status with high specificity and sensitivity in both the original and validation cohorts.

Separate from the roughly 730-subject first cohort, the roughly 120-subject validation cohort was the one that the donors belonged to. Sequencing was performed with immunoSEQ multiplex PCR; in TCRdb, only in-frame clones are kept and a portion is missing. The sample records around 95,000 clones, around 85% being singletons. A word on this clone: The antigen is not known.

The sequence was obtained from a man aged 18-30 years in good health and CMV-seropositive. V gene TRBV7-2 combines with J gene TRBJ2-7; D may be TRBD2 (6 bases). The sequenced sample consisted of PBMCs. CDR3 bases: TGTGCCAGCAGCACCCGGAGGGCCTACGAGCAGTACTTC. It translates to CASSTRRAYEQYF.